A selection of T cell receptor beta chains follows, all from one sample in a study of blood T cell repertoires in COVID-19. Here immunoSEQ multiplex PCR was the method, and the copy in TCRdb shows in-frame clones only, minus some. Of 250,000 to 400,000 clones in the sample, approximately 90% were seen once. Sequences were obtained from peripheral blood. These receptors came from a woman aged 25 to 39 with COVID-19, enrolled during active disease. Each CDR3 is given with its conserved first and last residue. D genes are given only for firm matches. The size entry is marked missing in some rows and otherwise reads once, few, many or a size class.

j_call v_call clone_size d_call cdr3_aa cdr3_nt
TRBJ2-4 TRBV19 . . CASRRERTGGRGYDIQYF TGTGCCAGTCGGAGGGAGAGAACGGGCGGCCGGGGGTACGACATTCAGTACTTC
TRBJ1-4 TRBV2 . . CASSGDSATNEKLFF TGTGCCAGCAGTGGAGACAGTGCAACTAATGAAAAACTGTTTTTT
TRBJ2-3 TRBV5-1 . TRBD2 CASSLEIAGSTDTQYF TGCGCCAGCAGCTTGGAAATAGCGGGGAGCACAGATACGCAGTATTTT
TRBJ2-5 TRBV2 . TRBD2 CASSGHSGGSETQYF TGTGCCAGCAGTGGTCATAGCGGGGGGTCAGAGACCCAGTACTTC
TRBJ2-5 TRBV24-1 . TRBD1 CATSDPQQGARETQYF TGTGCCACCAGTGATCCCCAACAGGGGGCGCGAGAGACCCAGTACTTC
TRBJ2-2 TRBV6-2/TRBV6-3 few . CASSPLSAGELFF TGTGCCAGCAGCCCCCTCTCAGCCGGGGAGCTGTTTTTT
TRBJ2-4 TRBV21-1 once . CASSPTRTGPENIQYF TGTGCCAGCAGCCCAACGAGGACAGGGCCCGAAAACATTCAGTACTTC
TRBJ2-3 TRBV3-1/TRBV3-2 . . CASDRRGSTDTQYF TGTGCCAGCGACCGGCGGGGTAGCACAGATACGCAGTATTTT
TRBJ2-1 TRBV10-1 . TRBD1 CASSRDRVDEQFF TGCGCCAGCAGCCGGGACAGGGTCGATGAGCAGTTCTTC
TRBJ1-2 TRBV29-1 . . CSGQQGRDGYTF TGCAGCGGGCAACAGGGACGGGATGGCTACACCTTC
TRBJ1-1 TRBV6-5 once . CASIVSTEAFF TGTGCCAGCATTGTCAGCACTGAAGCTTTCTTT
TRBJ1-5 TRBV28 few . CASRSGNQPQHF TGTGCCAGCAGGTCAGGGAATCAGCCCCAGCATTTT
TRBJ1-2 TRBV6-5 once . CASSFSFGYTF TGTGCCAGCAGTTTTAGCTTTGGCTACACCTTC
TRBJ1-5 TRBV19 . TRBD1 CASSIMGQGGFPQHF TGTGCCAGTAGTATTATGGGACAGGGGGGATTTCCCCAGCATTTT
TRBJ2-5 TRBV11-2 . TRBD1 CASSLRDRDKGTQYF TGTGCCAGCAGCTTAAGGGACAGGGACAAGGGGACCCAGTACTTC
TRBJ2-5 TRBV28 . TRBD2 CASSSILGTSGGARAQYF TGTGCCAGCAGTTCGATCCTCGGGACTAGCGGGGGGGCCAGGGCCCAGTACTTC
TRBJ2-2 TRBV6-1 . . CASGGANTGELFF TGTGCCAGCGGGGGGGCCAACACCGGGGAGCTGTTTTTT
TRBJ2-3 TRBV14 . TRBD2 CASSQGLAGGLYF TGTGCCAGCAGCCAAGGACTAGCGGGGGGGTTGTATTTT
TRBJ1-1 TRBV5-1 . . CASSSGGIGTEAFF TGCGCCAGCAGTTCGGGGGGAATCGGTACTGAAGCTTTCTTT
TRBJ2-3 TRBV7-3 . . CASSLRGRSTDTQYF TGTGCCAGCAGCTTGCGGGGGCGTAGCACAGATACGCAGTATTTT
TRBJ2-3 TRBV28 . TRBD1 CASSLWAPGQGIADTQYF TGTGCCAGCAGTTTATGGGCCCCGGGACAGGGGATTGCAGATACGCAGTATTTT
TRBJ2-5 TRBV5-1 . . CASSLKQGRETQYF TGCGCCAGCAGCTTAAAACAGGGACGCGAGACCCAGTACTTC
TRBJ2-1 TRBV28 . . CASSEARGPQASQFF TGTGCCAGCAGCGAAGCCAGGGGCCCCCAGGCCTCGCAGTTCTTC
TRBJ1-4 TRBV3-1/TRBV3-2 . . CASSQVQQQPNEKLFF TGTGCCAGCAGCCAAGTACAACAACAACCTAATGAAAAACTGTTTTTT
TRBJ1-4 TRBV12-3/TRBV12-4 . . CASSFGGDEKLFF TGTGCCAGCAGTTTCGGGGGGGATGAAAAACTGTTTTTT
TRBJ1-2 TRBV29-1 . . CSVDSTRGINYGYTF TGCAGCGTTGATTCGACAAGGGGAATTAACTATGGCTACACCTTC
TRBJ1-2 TRBV5-1 . TRBD1 CASSSTRTGNYGYTF TGCGCCAGCAGCTCCACTCGGACAGGAAACTATGGCTACACCTTC
TRBJ1-4 TRBV18 . . CASSPVDSGATNEKLFF TGTGCCAGCTCACCAGTGGACTCAGGTGCAACTAATGAAAAACTGTTTTTT
TRBJ2-3 TRBV2 . TRBD1 CASSEWDRGGNTQYF TGTGCCAGCAGTGAATGGGACAGGGGAGGAAATACGCAGTATTTT
TRBJ1-5 TRBV19 . . CASRTMANQPQHF TGTGCCAGTAGGACTATGGCGAATCAGCCCCAGCATTTT
TRBJ1-5 TRBV18 . TRBD1 CASSRDRGHGQPQHF TGTGCCAGCTCACGGGACAGGGGGCATGGTCAGCCCCAGCATTTT
TRBJ1-4 TRBV24-1 . . CATSESGGTNEKLFF TGTGCCACCAGTGAATCCGGGGGGACTAATGAAAAACTGTTTTTT
TRBJ1-2 TRBV7-7 . . CASSSYQRRVLGEGYTF TGTGCTAGCAGCTCGTACCAGCGCAGGGTTTTAGGTGAGGGCTACACCTTC
TRBJ1-2 TRBV6-5 . . CASSYRNGYGYTF TGTGCCAGCAGCTACCGAAACGGCTATGGCTACACCTTC
TRBJ1-1 TRBV2 . . CASRWRRWAEAFF TGTGCCAGCAGGTGGAGGAGGTGGGCTGAAGCTTTCTTT
TRBJ2-5 TRBV19 . TRBD1 CASSIGQAQETQYF TGTGCCAGTAGTATCGGACAGGCCCAAGAGACCCAGTACTTC
TRBJ2-7 TRBV4-2 . . CASSQEAGEDYEQYF TGTGCCAGCAGCCAAGAGGCCGGGGAAGACTACGAGCAGTACTTC
TRBJ1-2 TRBV5-6 . TRBD1 CASRAGQAHVTF TGTGCCAGCAGAGCGGGACAGGCCCACGTTACCTTC
TRBJ1-1 TRBV4-1 . TRBD1 CASSRLQGENTEAFF TGCGCCAGCAGCCGATTACAGGGGGAGAACACTGAAGCTTTCTTT
TRBJ1-2 TRBV20-1 few . CSASFMGVRTNFGGYTF TGCAGTGCTAGTTTTATGGGTGTCAGGACTAACTTCGGGGGCTACACCTTC
TRBJ1-1 TRBV29-1 . . CSVEFQNTEAFF TGCAGCGTTGAGTTCCAGAACACTGAAGCTTTCTTT
TRBJ1-2 TRBV12-3/TRBV12-4 . . CASSFIGEGYTF TGTGCCAGCAGTTTCATAGGGGAAGGCTACACCTTC
TRBJ1-1 TRBV4-1 . . CASSKRGNTEAFF TGCGCCAGCAGCAAAAGGGGGAACACTGAAGCTTTCTTT
TRBJ1-4 TRBV2 . TRBD1 CARQGAINEKLFF TGTGCCCGGCAGGGGGCAATTAATGAAAAACTGTTTTTT
TRBJ2-6 TRBV5-1 . . CASSLGDNSGANVLTF TGCGCCAGCAGCTTGGGAGATAACTCTGGGGCCAACGTCCTGACTTTC
TRBJ2-2 TRBV7-8 . TRBD2 CASSPYGTSGAANTGELFF TGTGCCAGCAGCCCGTACGGGACTAGCGGGGCGGCGAACACCGGGGAGCTGTTTTTT
TRBJ1-2 TRBV4-3 . . CASSQDRGRDGYTF TGCGCCAGCAGCCAAGATCGCGGGAGAGATGGCTACACCTTC
TRBJ2-5 TRBV27 . TRBD1 CASSFGQGGTQYF TGTGCCAGCAGTTTCGGACAGGGCGGGACCCAGTACTTC
TRBJ2-2 TRBV9 once TRBD2 CASTLAGGNGELFF TGTGCCAGCACGCTAGCGGGGGGTAACGGGGAGCTGTTTTTT
TRBJ1-2 TRBV6-5 . TRBD1 CASSYGQGGYGYTF TGTGCCAGCAGTTACGGACAGGGTGGGTATGGCTACACCTTC
TRBJ1-1 TRBV18 . TRBD1 CASSPKDRGPGTEAFF TGTGCCAGCTCACCGAAAGACAGGGGGCCCGGCACTGAAGCTTTCTTT
TRBJ1-6 TRBV19 . TRBD1 CASMLQGAGSPLHF TGTGCCAGTATGCTACAGGGGGCAGGCTCACCCCTCCACTTT
TRBJ2-7 TRBV29-1 . . CSVEEDYGRTYEQYF TGCAGCGTTGAAGAAGATTATGGCCGTACATACGAGCAGTACTTC